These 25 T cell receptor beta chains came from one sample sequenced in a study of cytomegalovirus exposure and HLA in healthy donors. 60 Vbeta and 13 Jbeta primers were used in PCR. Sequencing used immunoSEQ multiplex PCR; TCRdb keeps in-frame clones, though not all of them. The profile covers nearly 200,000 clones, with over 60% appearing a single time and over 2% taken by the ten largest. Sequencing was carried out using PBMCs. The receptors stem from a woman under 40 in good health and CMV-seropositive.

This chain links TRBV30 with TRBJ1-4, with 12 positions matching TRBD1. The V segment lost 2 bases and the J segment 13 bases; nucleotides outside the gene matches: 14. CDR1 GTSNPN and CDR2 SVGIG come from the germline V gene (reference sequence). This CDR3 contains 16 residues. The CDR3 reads CAWSKRTGQGAHRLFF. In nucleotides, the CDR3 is TGTGCCTGGAGTAAAAGAACGGGACAGGGGGCGCATAGACTGTTTTTT. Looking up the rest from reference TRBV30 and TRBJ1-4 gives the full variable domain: SQTIHQWPATLVQPVGSPLSLECTVEGTSNPNLYWYRQAAGRGLQLLFYSVGIGQISSEVPQNLSASRPQDRQFILSSKKLLLSDSGFYLCAWSKRTGQGAHRLFFGSGTQLSVL.

CDR3 nucleotides: TGCGCCAGCAGCCCTAATCCGCAGGGGTTCAACACTGAAGCTTTCTTT. It yields the protein CASSPNPQGFNTEAFF. The chain combines TRBV5-1 with TRBJ1-1; maybe TRBD1 (6 bases). From germline, CDR1 is SGHRS and CDR2 YFSETQ. The CDR3 has 16 residues. Trimming removed 4 bases at V and 2 bases at J, with 18 bases between.

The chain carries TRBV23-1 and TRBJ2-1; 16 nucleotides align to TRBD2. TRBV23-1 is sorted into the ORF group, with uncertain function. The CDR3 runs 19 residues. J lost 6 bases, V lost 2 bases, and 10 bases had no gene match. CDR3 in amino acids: CASSQAPGTSGRALNEQFF. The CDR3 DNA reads TGCGCCAGCAGTCAAGCTCCCGGGACTAGCGGGAGGGCCCTCAATGAGCAGTTCTTC.

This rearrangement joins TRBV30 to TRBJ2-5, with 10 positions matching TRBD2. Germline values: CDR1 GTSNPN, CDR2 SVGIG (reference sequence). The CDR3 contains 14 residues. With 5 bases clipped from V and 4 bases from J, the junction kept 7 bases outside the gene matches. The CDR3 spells CAWATAGGLETQYF. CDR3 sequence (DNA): TGTGCCTGGGCAACAGCGGGGGGGCTAGAGACCCAGTACTTC. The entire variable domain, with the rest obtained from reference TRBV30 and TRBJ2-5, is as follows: SQTIHQWPATLVQPVGSPLSLECTVEGTSNPNLYWYRQAAGRGLQLLFYSVGIGQISSEVPQNLSASRPQDRQFILSSKKLLLSDSGFYLCAWATAGGLETQYFGPGTRLLVL.

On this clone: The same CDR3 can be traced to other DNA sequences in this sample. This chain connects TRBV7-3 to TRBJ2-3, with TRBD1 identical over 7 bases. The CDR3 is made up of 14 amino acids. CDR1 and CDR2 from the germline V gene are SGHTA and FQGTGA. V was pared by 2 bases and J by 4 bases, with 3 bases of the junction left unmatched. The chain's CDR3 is CASSLGQGADTQYF. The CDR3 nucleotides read TGTGCCAGCAGCTTAGGGCAGGGGGCAGATACGCAGTATTTT.

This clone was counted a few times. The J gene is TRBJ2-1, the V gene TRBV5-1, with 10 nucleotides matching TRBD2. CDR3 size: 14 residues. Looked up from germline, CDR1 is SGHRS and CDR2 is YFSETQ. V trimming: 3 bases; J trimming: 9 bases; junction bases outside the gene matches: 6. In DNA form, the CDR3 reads TGCGCCAGCAGCTGGGGGACTAGCGAGAGTGAGCAGTTCTTC. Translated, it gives CASSWGTSESEQFF.

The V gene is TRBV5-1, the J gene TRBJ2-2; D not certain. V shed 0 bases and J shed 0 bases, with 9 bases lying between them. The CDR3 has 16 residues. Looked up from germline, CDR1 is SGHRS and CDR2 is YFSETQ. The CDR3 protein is CASSLGATSNTGELFF. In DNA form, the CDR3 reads TGCGCCAGCAGCTTGGGGGCGACGTCGAACACCGGGGAGCTGTTTTTT.

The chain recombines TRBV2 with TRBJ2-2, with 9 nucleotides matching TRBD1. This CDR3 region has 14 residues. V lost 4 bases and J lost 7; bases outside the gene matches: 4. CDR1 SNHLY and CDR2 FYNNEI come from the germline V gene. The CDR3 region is CASSGDREYGELFF. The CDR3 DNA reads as TGTGCCAGCAGTGGGGACAGGGAGTACGGGGAGCTGTTTTTT.

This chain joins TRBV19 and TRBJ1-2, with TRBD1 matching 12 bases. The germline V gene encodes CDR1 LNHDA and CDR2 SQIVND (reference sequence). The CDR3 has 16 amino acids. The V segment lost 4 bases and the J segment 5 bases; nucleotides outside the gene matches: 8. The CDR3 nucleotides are TGTGCCAGTAGTAACTGGTCGGGACAGGGGGCGTATGGCTACACCTTC. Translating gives CASSNWSGQGAYGYTF. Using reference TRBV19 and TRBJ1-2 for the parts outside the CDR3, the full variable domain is DGGITQSPKYLFRKEGQNVTLSCEQNLNHDAMYWYRQDPGQGLRLIYYSQIVNDFQKGDIAEGYSVSREKKESFPLTVTSAQKNPTAFYLCASSNWSGQGAYGYTFGSGTRLTVV.

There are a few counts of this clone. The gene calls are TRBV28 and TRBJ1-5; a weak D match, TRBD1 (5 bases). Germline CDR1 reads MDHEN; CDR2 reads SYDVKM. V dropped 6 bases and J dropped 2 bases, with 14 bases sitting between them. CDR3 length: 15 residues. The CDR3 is CASSTAGEGNQPQHF. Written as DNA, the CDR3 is TGTGCCAGCAGCACCGCGGGGGAGGGCAATCAGCCCCAGCATTTT.

The CDR3, as DNA: TGTGCCAGCAGCTACGGACAGGGGCAGGTACCCCAGTACTTC. This codes for CASSYGQGQVPQYF. J is TRBJ2-5 and V is TRBV7-9; 9 bases line up with TRBD1. With 4 bases clipped from V and 9 bases from J, the junction kept 9 bases outside the gene matches. The germline CDR1 and CDR2 sequences are SEHNR and FQNEAQ (reference sequence). The CDR3 is made up of 14 amino acids.

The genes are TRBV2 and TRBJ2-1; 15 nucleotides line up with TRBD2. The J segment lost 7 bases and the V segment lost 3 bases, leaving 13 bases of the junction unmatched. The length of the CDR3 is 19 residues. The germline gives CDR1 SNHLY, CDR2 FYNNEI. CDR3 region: CASSDHVSLGTSGGNEQFF. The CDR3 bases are TGTGCCAGCAGTGACCACGTATCCCTCGGGACTAGCGGGGGGAATGAGCAGTTCTTC.

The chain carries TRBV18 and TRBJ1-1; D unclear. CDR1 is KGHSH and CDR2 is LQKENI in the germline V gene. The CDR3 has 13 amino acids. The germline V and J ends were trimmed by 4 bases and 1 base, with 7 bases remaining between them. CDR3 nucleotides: TGTGCCAGCTCACGAGACAAGAACACTGAAGCTTTCTTT. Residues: CASSRDKNTEAFF. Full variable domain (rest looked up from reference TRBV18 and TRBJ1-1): NAGVMQNPRHLVRRRGQEARLRCSPMKGHSHVYWYRQLPEEGLKFMVYLQKENIIDESGMPKERFSAEFPKEGPSILRIQQVVRGDSAAYFCASSRDKNTEAFFGQGTRLTVV.

CDR3 amino acids: CASSRGHSDTQYF. CDR3 DNA: TGTGCCAGCAGCAGGGGACACTCAGATACGCAGTATTTT. The rearrangement joins TRBV7-2 to TRBJ2-3, with a tentative D call TRBD1 (6 bases). Germline CDR1 is SGHTA and CDR2 is FQGNSA. The CDR3 extends over 13 amino acids. V was trimmed by 5 bases and J by 4 bases, leaving 10 bases between them.

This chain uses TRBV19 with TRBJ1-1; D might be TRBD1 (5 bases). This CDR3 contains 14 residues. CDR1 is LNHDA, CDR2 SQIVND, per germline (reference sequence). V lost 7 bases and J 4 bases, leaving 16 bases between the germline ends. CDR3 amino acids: CASTPQGGSTEAFF. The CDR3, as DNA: TGTGCCAGTACCCCCCAGGGAGGGAGCACTGAAGCTTTCTTT.

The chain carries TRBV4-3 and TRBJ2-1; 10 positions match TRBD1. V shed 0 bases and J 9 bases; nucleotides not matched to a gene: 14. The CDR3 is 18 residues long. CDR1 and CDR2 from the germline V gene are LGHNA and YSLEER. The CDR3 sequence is CASSQDRFRDRGTGEQFF. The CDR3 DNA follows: TGCGCCAGCAGCCAAGACCGATTCCGGGACAGGGGCACGGGTGAGCAGTTCTTC.

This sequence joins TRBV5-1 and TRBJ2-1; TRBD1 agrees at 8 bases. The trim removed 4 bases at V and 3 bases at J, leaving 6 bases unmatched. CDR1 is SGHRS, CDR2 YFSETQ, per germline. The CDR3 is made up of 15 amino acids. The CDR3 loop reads CASSVDRGGYNEQFF. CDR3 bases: TGCGCCAGCAGCGTCGACAGGGGCGGCTACAATGAGCAGTTCTTC.

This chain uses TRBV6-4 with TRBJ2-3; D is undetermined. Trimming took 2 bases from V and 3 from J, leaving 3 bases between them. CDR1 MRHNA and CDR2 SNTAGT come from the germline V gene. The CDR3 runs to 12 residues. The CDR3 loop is CASSDPTDTQYF. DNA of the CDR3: TGTGCCAGCAGTGACCCTACAGATACGCAGTATTTT.

Here the CDR3 DNA reads TGTGCCAGCACTCGCTGGGCATCCAACACTGAAGCTTTCTTT. As protein: CASTRWASNTEAFF. The chain combines TRBV2 with TRBJ1-1; D not certain. V lost 7 bases and J 2 bases, leaving 14 bases between the germline ends. The CDR3 contains 14 residues. Germline CDR1 is SNHLY and CDR2 is FYNNEI.

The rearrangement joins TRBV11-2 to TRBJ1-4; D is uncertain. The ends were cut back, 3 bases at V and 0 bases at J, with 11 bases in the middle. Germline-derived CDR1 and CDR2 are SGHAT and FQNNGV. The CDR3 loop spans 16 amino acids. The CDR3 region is CASSFLSLATNEKLFF. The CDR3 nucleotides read TGTGCCAGCAGCTTCCTGAGCCTAGCAACTAATGAAAAACTGTTTTTT.

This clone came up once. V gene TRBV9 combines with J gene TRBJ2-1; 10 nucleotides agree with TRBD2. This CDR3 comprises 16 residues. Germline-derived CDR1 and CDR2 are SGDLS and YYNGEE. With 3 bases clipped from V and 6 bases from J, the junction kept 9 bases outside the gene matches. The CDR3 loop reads CASSEKREGRSNEQFF. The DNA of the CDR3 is TGTGCCAGCAGCGAAAAGCGGGAGGGGCGGTCCAATGAGCAGTTCTTC.

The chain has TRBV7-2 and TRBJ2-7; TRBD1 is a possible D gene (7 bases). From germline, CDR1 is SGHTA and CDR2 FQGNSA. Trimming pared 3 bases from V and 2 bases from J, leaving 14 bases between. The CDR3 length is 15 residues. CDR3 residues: CASSFRGVAPYEQYF. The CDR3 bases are TGTGCCAGCAGCTTCAGGGGGGTGGCCCCCTACGAGCAGTACTTC.

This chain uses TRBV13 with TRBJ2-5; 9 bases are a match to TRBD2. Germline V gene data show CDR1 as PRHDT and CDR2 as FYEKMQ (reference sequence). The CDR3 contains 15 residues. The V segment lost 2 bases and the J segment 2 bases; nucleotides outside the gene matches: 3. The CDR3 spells CASSLRAGGQETQYF. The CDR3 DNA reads TGTGCCAGCAGCTTAAGGGCGGGGGGGCAAGAGACCCAGTACTTC.

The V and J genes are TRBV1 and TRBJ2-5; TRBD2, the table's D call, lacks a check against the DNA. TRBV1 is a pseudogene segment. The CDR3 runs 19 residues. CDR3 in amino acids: CTSSPRTSGRKALGETQYF. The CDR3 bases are TGCACCAGCAGCCCGAGGACTAGCGGGAGGAAGGCTCTCGGAGAGACCCAGTACTTC.

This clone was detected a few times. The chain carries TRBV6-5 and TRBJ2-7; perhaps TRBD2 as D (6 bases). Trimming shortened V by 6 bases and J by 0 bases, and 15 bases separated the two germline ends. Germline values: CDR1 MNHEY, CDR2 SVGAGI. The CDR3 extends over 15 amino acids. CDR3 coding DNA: TGTGCCAGCAGACCCACCGGGGGAAGCTCCTACGAGCAGTACTTC. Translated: CASRPTGGSSYEQYF.